The 31 T cell receptor beta chains given below trace back to one sample, sequenced in a study of cytomegalovirus exposure and HLA in healthy donors. TCRdb's copy holds only in-frame clones and misses some; the assay was immunoSEQ multiplex PCR. The table records some 130,000 clones, roughly 90% of them present only once. Sequenced sample: PBMCs. Every receptor here comes from a woman younger than 35 in good health and CMV-seropositive.

The V gene is TRBV7-3, the J gene TRBJ2-4, with TRBD2 matching over 9 bases. The V gene end was trimmed by 3 bases and the J gene end by 7 bases; junction bases not matched to a gene: 16. This CDR3 is 18 amino acids long. Germline V gene data show CDR1 as SGHTA and CDR2 as FQGTGA. In nucleotides, the CDR3 is TGTGCCAGCAGCTTCCTAGCCCCCGTTTTAGCGGGAGAGAACATTCAGTACTTC. It yields the protein CASSFLAPVLAGENIQYF.

This chain links TRBV5-1 with TRBJ1-1, with 7 bases that match TRBD1. The CDR3 spans 16 residues. Germline trimming cut 4 bases from V and 0 bases from J; bases unmatched to any gene: 9. Per the germline V gene, CDR1 is SGHRS and CDR2 is YFSETQ. The CDR3 region has the DNA TGCGCCAGCAGCCTGGGGGACAGCCTCATGAACACTGAAGCTTTCTTT. This sequence encodes CASSLGDSLMNTEAFF.

The rearrangement joins TRBV11-3 to TRBJ1-2; D may be TRBD1 (6 bases). Germline V gene data show CDR1 as SGHNT and CDR2 as YENEEA. V gave up 5 bases and J gave up 5 bases, with 18 bases separating them. The CDR3 covers 15 residues. The chain's CDR3 is CASSPRWRTDYGYTF. CDR3 coding DNA: TGTGCCAGCAGCCCCCGTTGGAGGACAGATTATGGCTACACCTTC.

V is TRBV13 and J is TRBJ2-1; D is perhaps TRBD1 (5 bases). The CDR3 totals 13 residues. Per the germline V gene, CDR1 is PRHDT and CDR2 is FYEKMQ (reference sequence). The V gene lost 6 bases and the J gene lost 5 bases, with 11 bases spanning the gap. In DNA, the CDR3 is TGTGCCAGCAGTCAAGACAGCCACAATGAGCAGTTCTTC. Translation: CASSQDSHNEQFF.

The chain is built from TRBV7-9 and TRBJ1-5; D unclear. This CDR3 region has 14 residues. V gave up 5 bases and J gave up 1 base, with 9 bases separating them. Germline V gives CDR1 SEHNR, CDR2 FQNEAQ (reference sequence). This chain's CDR3 is CASSQTGSNQPQHF. CDR3 DNA sequence: TGTGCCAGCAGCCAGACCGGGAGCAATCAGCCCCAGCATTTT.

As regards this clone: Other nucleotide sequences from this sample produce the same CDR3. V is TRBV30 and J is TRBJ1-5, with a weak D call TRBD1 (5 bases). V was pared by 0 bases and J by 2 bases, with 5 bases between. The CDR3 spans 13 residues. Germline assignment: CDR1 GTSNPN and CDR2 SVGIG (reference sequence). The CDR3 bases are TGTGCCTGGAGTGTACAGGGCAATCAGCCCCAGCATTTT. Its translation is CAWSVQGNQPQHF.

The chain has TRBV11-3 and TRBJ2-7; D is perhaps TRBD2 (5 bases). The CDR3 extends over 16 amino acids. Germline loops: CDR1 SGHNT, CDR2 YENEEA. Between the trimmed V and J ends, which lost 0 bases and 2 bases, there was a span of 14 bases. In DNA, the CDR3 is TGTGCCAGCAGCTTAGAACTGAGGGATTTGCCCTACGAGCAGTACTTC. Translating it yields CASSLELRDLPYEQYF. Filled out from reference TRBV11-3 and TRBJ2-7, the complete variable domain reads EAGVVQSPRYKIIEKKQPVAFWCNPISGHNTLYWYLQNLGQGPELLIRYENEEAVDDSQLPKDRFSAERLKGVDSTLKIQPAELGDSAVYLCASSLELRDLPYEQYFGPGTRLTVT.

The chain has TRBV28 and TRBJ1-2, with D perhaps TRBD1 (6 bases). The germline V gene has CDR1 MDHEN and CDR2 SYDVKM. Trimming removed 2 bases from V and 8 bases from J, with 15 bases in between. The CDR3 runs 14 residues. The CDR3 sequence is CASSLEAGVGGYTF. The CDR3 bases are TGTGCCAGCAGTTTAGAGGCAGGGGTGGGAGGCTACACCTTC.

The chain has TRBV30 and TRBJ2-1; TRBD2 agrees at 9 bases. The CDR3 extends over 16 amino acids. CDR1 and CDR2 from the germline V gene are GTSNPN and SVGIG (reference sequence). The J segment lost 8 bases and the V segment lost 2 bases, leaving 13 bases of the junction unmatched. CDR3 nucleotides: TGTGCCTGGAGTCCGGACAGGAATAGCGGGAGCGATGAGCAGTTCTTC. Residues: CAWSPDRNSGSDEQFF.

The gene calls are TRBV5-1 and TRBJ2-5; the D gene is possibly TRBD2 (6 bases). The CDR3 contains 16 residues. V was shortened by 5 bases and J by 2 bases, with 19 bases between the two germline ends. Germline assignment: CDR1 SGHRS and CDR2 YFSETQ. The CDR3 DNA is TGCGCCAGCAGAGACTGGGGGACTTCCTCACAAGAGACCCAGTACTTC. It yields the protein CASRDWGTSSQETQYF.

The chain carries TRBV6-5 and TRBJ2-7; D possibly corresponds to TRBD2 (5 bases). Germline values: CDR1 MNHEY, CDR2 SVGAGI. The CDR3 length is 14 residues. Trimming pared 7 bases from V and 6 bases from J, leaving 19 bases between. The CDR3 here is CASTLTRGSSEQYF. As DNA, the CDR3 is TGTGCCAGCACCTTGACCCGGGGATCTTCCGAGCAGTACTTC.

This clone was seen a few times. CDR3 nucleotides: TGTGCCAGTAGTAAGCCTCTCGACAGGGACTATGGCTACACCTTC. Amino acids: CASSKPLDRDYGYTF. The chain combines TRBV19 with TRBJ1-2, with TRBD1 matching over 7 bases. The trim removed 4 bases at V and 3 bases at J, leaving 8 bases unmatched. CDR3 size: 15 residues. Germline loops: CDR1 LNHDA, CDR2 SQIVND (reference sequence). Full variable domain (remainder filled in from reference TRBV19 and TRBJ1-2): DGGITQSPKYLFRKEGQNVTLSCEQNLNHDAMYWYRQDPGQGLRLIYYSQIVNDFQKGDIAEGYSVSREKKESFPLTVTSAQKNPTAFYLCASSKPLDRDYGYTFGSGTRLTVV.

This clone has just one count. The rearrangement links TRBV13 to TRBJ2-7, with 9 bases identical to TRBD1. CDR1 is PRHDT and CDR2 is FYEKMQ in the germline V gene (reference sequence). Trimming cost V 4 bases and J 2 bases; bases outside gene matches: 6. The CDR3 has 15 residues. Here the CDR3 DNA reads TGTGCCAGCAGCTCGGGGGGACAGGGCACCTACGAGCAGTACTTC. Encoded protein: CASSSGGQGTYEQYF.

V usage is TRBV11-2 and J usage is TRBJ1-2; D remains ambiguous. The V end lost 3 bases, the J end lost 14 bases, and 13 bases lay between the germline ends. Germline loops: CDR1 SGHAT, CDR2 FQNNGV. CDR3 size: 11 residues. CDR3 loop: CASSFSGVRTF. DNA of the CDR3: TGTGCCAGCAGCTTTTCAGGTGTTAGGACCTTC.

This chain joins TRBV5-4 and TRBJ2-3, with D uncertain. Per the germline V gene, CDR1 is SGHNT and CDR2 is YYREEE (reference sequence). Trimming took off 2 bases at V and 5 bases at J, with 3 bases between the two ends. This CDR3 is 11 amino acids long. In DNA form, the CDR3 reads TGTGCCAGCAGCTTCAGAGATACGCAGTATTTT. Its protein is CASSFRDTQYF.

The V gene is TRBV27, the J gene TRBJ2-1; D perhaps matches TRBD1 (6 bases). The CDR3 length is 13 residues. Germline assignment: CDR1 MNHEY and CDR2 SMNVEV (reference sequence). V was cut by 3 bases and J by 8 bases, with 11 bases left in between. CDR3 DNA sequence: TGTGCCAGCAGTTTTAGTGGGGGCGATGAGCAGTTCTTC. Protein: CASSFSGGDEQFF.

The chain employs TRBV7-6 and TRBJ2-1; the match to TRBD2 covers 9 bases. The CDR3 has 16 residues. Per germline, CDR1 SGHVS and CDR2 FNYEAQ. The junction had 12 bases not matched to a gene; V was cut back by 5 bases and J by 7 bases. For the CDR3, the DNA is TGTGCCAGCAGCCCCACCTCAGCGGGGGGTGGAAATGAGCAGTTCTTC. Its translation: CASSPTSAGGGNEQFF. Full variable domain (remainder filled in from reference TRBV7-6 and TRBJ2-1): GAGVSQSPRYKVTKRGQDVALRCDPISGHVSLYWYRQALGQGPEFLTYFNYEAQQDKSGLPNDRFSAERPEGSISTLTIQRTEQRDSAMYRCASSPTSAGGGNEQFFGPGTRLTVL.

The CDR3 DNA reads as TGTGCCAGCAGCTTCACAGGAGACGATGGCTACACCTTC. Amino acids: CASSFTGDDGYTF. The J gene is TRBJ1-2, the V gene TRBV11-2; maybe TRBD1 (5 bases). Germline-derived CDR1 and CDR2 are SGHAT and FQNNGV. With 3 bases removed from V and 6 bases from J, the gap between germline ends came to 11 bases. This CDR3 comprises 13 residues.

The table lists this clone with a count of one. At the DNA level, this CDR3 is encoded by other sequences in the same sample as well. J is TRBJ1-3 and V is TRBV6-5, with D uncertain. CDR1 MNHEY and CDR2 SVGAGI come from the germline V gene. CDR3 size: 14 residues. The V and J ends lost 3 bases and 0 bases respectively, with 6 bases between them. CDR3: CASSYSHSGNTIYF. The CDR3 nucleotides read TGTGCCAGCAGTTATTCCCACTCTGGAAACACCATATATTTT.

The V call is TRBV5-1, the J call TRBJ1-2; the D gene is possibly TRBD1 (5 bases). Germline CDR1 reads SGHRS; CDR2 reads YFSETQ. Trimming stripped 2 bases from V and 4 bases from J, with 12 bases between. The CDR3 has 14 amino acids. The CDR3 loop reads CASSFFGTLYGYTF. The CDR3 DNA is TGCGCCAGCAGCTTTTTTGGGACTCTCTATGGCTACACCTTC.

This chain connects TRBV7-2 to TRBJ2-5; 9 bases map to TRBD2. The length of the CDR3 is 15 residues. J gave up 4 bases and V 3 bases, and 6 bases lay outside the gene matches. Germline V gives CDR1 SGHTA, CDR2 FQGNSA. The CDR3: CASSFLAGVGETQYF. The DNA for the CDR3 is TGTGCCAGCAGCTTTTTAGCGGGAGTAGGAGAGACCCAGTACTTC. The variable domain in full, with the rest retrieved from reference TRBV7-2 and TRBJ2-5, is GAGVSQSPSNKVTEKGKDVELRCDPISGHTALYWYRQSLGQGLEFLIYFQGNSAPDKSGLPSDRFSAERTGGSVSTLTIQRTQQEDSAVYLCASSFLAGVGETQYFGPGTRLLVL.

This chain uses TRBV7-6 with TRBJ2-5, with TRBD2 matching over 14 bases. Germline lookup yields CDR1 SGHVS and CDR2 FNYEAQ. This CDR3 has 17 amino acids. V trimming: 5 bases; J trimming: 0 bases; junction bases outside the gene matches: 5. The CDR3: CASSAGLAGGYQETQYF. The DNA of the CDR3 is TGTGCCAGCAGCGCCGGACTAGCGGGGGGCTACCAAGAGACCCAGTACTTC.

To note about this clone: One junction end disagrees with the germline gene, perhaps due to a read error. This chain links TRBV6-6 with TRBJ2-7, with TRBD1 identical over 9 bases. Germline values: CDR1 MNHNY, CDR2 SVGAGI (reference sequence). The CDR3 covers 13 residues. DNA for the CDR3: TGTGCCAGCAGTTACCCGGGACAGGGATCGTCGAACTTC. Amino acids: CASSYPGQGSSNF.

The V gene is TRBV30, the J gene TRBJ2-6; 7 bases fit TRBD1. Germline CDR1 and CDR2: GTSNPN and SVGIG (reference sequence). The CDR3 has 15 residues. V shed 5 bases and J 2 bases; nucleotides not matched to a gene: 6. CDR3 sequence (DNA): TGTGCCTGGCTACCACAGGGGACTGGGGCCAACGTCCTGACTTTC. It translates to CAWLPQGTGANVLTF.

This rearrangement joins TRBV25-1 to TRBJ1-6, with 8 bases identical to TRBD1. Germline CDR1 reads MGHDK; CDR2 reads SYGVNS. The V gene end was trimmed by 4 bases and the J gene end by 8 bases; junction bases not matched to a gene: 10. The CDR3 length is 16 residues. The CDR3 region is CASSAFRGLGDSPLHF. CDR3 nucleotide sequence: TGTGCCAGCAGTGCATTCAGGGGGCTAGGGGATTCACCCCTCCACTTT.

The rearrangement joins TRBV2 to TRBJ1-3; D unclear. Germline CDR1 reads SNHLY; CDR2 reads FYNNEI. CDR3 size: 14 residues. V was pared by 4 bases and J by 2 bases, with 9 bases between. The DNA of the CDR3 is TGTGCCAGCAGTGTCGCGGTGACTGGAAACACCATATATTTT. Protein: CASSVAVTGNTIYF.

The gene calls are TRBV11-2 and TRBJ2-7; tentative D call: TRBD1 (5 bases). The V and J ends lost 2 bases and 0 bases respectively, with 17 bases between them. The length of the CDR3 is 17 residues. CDR1 and CDR2 from the germline V gene are SGHAT and FQNNGV. CDR3 loop: CASSLTPPGPSSYEQYF. Here the CDR3 DNA reads TGTGCCAGCAGCTTAACGCCCCCAGGGCCAAGCTCCTACGAGCAGTACTTC. The full variable domain, its missing parts supplied by reference TRBV11-2 and TRBJ2-7, is EAGVAQSPRYKIIEKRQSVAFWCNPISGHATLYWYQQILGQGPKLLIQFQNNGVVDDSQLPKDRFSAERLKGVDSTLKIQPAKLEDSAVYLCASSLTPPGPSSYEQYFGPGTRLTVT.

In regard to this clone: This sample includes further DNA sequences coding for the same CDR3. V and J are TRBV5-1 and TRBJ2-5, with D perhaps TRBD1 (5 bases). The germline V gene has CDR1 SGHRS and CDR2 YFSETQ. The germline V and J ends were trimmed by 3 bases and 2 bases, with 11 bases remaining between them. The CDR3 covers 14 residues. The CDR3 DNA reads TGCGCCAGCAGCTACCCAGGGCTTCAAGAGACCCAGTACTTC. Its translation is CASSYPGLQETQYF.

This chain uses TRBV18 with TRBJ2-2; no reliable D call. The germline V gene has CDR1 KGHSH and CDR2 LQKENI. CDR3 size: 14 residues. Trimming shortened V by 1 base and J by 3 bases, and 6 bases separated the two germline ends. The CDR3 DNA is TGTGCCAGCTCACCACTCTCGGACACCGGGGAGCTGTTTTTT. Its translation is CASSPLSDTGELFF.

This chain connects TRBV10-2 to TRBJ2-7; D perhaps matches TRBD2 (6 bases). The CDR3 is 15 residues long. With 0 bases removed from V and 2 bases from J, the gap between germline ends came to 11 bases. Germline CDR1 and CDR2: WSHSY and SAAADI. CDR3 residues: CASSESTGGTYEQYF. The CDR3 bases are TGCGCCAGCAGTGAGTCAACCGGGGGAACCTACGAGCAGTACTTC.

This rearrangement joins TRBV5-1 to TRBJ2-3, with D possibly TRBD1 on 5 matching bases. V lost 4 bases and J 0 bases, leaving 9 bases between the germline ends. The CDR3 runs to 14 residues. Germline CDR1 and CDR2: SGHRS and YFSETQ. CDR3 nucleotides: TGCGCCAGCAGCCTCAGGGCCAGCACAGATACGCAGTATTTT. Encoded protein: CASSLRASTDTQYF.